The following is a T cell receptor (beta chain) sequence with its context. The sample comes from a study of T cell changes during pregnancy in multiple sclerosis. Data came from immunoSEQ multiplex PCR; TCRdb stores just in-frame clones and leaves some out. This table has about 34,000 clones, 70% to 90% appearing once. V was clipped by 4 bases and J by 4 bases; unmatched bases: 9. Germline CDR1 MNHNS, CDR2 SASEGT. This CDR3 spans 16 amino acids. Here the sequenced sample was CD8+ T cells from peripheral blood mononuclear cells, taken in the third trimester of pregnancy. This sequence joins TRBV6-1 and TRBJ1-1; 10 positions match TRBD1. The sequence derives from a female donor with multiple sclerosis, enrolled in a pregnancy study. CDR3 protein: CASSAGTGERVTEAFF. The DNA of the CDR3 is TGTGCCAGCAGTGCGGGGACAGGGGAGAGGGTCACTGAAGCTTTCTTT.